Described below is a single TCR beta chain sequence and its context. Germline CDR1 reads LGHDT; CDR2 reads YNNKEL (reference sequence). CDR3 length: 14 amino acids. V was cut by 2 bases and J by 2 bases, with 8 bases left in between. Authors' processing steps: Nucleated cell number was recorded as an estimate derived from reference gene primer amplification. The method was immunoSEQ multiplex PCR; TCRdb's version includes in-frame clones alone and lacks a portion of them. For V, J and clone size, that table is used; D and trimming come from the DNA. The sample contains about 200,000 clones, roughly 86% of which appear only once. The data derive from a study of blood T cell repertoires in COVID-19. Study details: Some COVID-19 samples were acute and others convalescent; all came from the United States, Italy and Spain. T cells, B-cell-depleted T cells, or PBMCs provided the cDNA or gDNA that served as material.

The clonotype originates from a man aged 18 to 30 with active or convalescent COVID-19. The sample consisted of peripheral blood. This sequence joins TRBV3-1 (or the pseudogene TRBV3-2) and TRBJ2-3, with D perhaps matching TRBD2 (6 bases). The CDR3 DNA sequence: TGTGCCAGCAGCCAACGGGGGACCACAGATACGCAGTATTTT. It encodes CASSQRGTTDTQYF.